The 9 T cell receptor beta chains presented below share a single source sample, sequenced in a study of OX40 agonist ivuxolimab in advanced cancers. TCRdb's table, derived via immunoSEQ multiplex PCR, lists solely in-frame clones and lacks some. Here the sample spans some 60,000 clones, about 90% being singletons. The sequencing here drew on CD4+ or CD8+ T cells sorted from blood, taken in a trial of the OX40 agonist ivuxolimab. These receptors originate from an adult with an advanced solid tumor such as melanoma, head and neck, liver or kidney cancer.

This chain joins TRBV29-1 and TRBJ2-7, with D tentatively TRBD1 (6 bases). The V end lost 4 bases, the J end lost 5 bases, and 6 bases lay between the germline ends. Germline V lookup: CDR1 SQVTM, CDR2 ANQGSEA. The CDR3 has 10 residues. CDR3: CSVAGDEQYF. For the CDR3, the DNA is TGCAGCGTTGCAGGGGACGAGCAGTACTTC.

This chain links TRBV7-6 with TRBJ2-5; D unclear. In germline, CDR1 is SGHVS, CDR2 FNYEAQ. V dropped 5 bases and J dropped 5 bases, with 9 bases sitting between them. The CDR3 covers 12 residues. The CDR3 sequence: CASSQGRETQYF. CDR3 DNA: TGTGCCAGCAGCCAAGGTCGGGAGACCCAGTACTTC.

The V gene is TRBV5-6, the J gene TRBJ2-5, with 10 nucleotides matching TRBD2. The germline gives CDR1 SGHDT, CDR2 YYEEEE. Germline trimming cut 2 bases from V and 2 bases from J; bases unmatched to any gene: 3. CDR3 length: 15 residues. The CDR3 DNA reads TGTGCCAGCAGCTTCAGGACTAGCGGTCAAGAGACCCAGTACTTC. It translates to CASSFRTSGQETQYF.

This clone was counted a single time. This rearrangement joins TRBV6-1 to TRBJ2-7, with 10 bases aligning to TRBD2. The V gene end was trimmed by 6 bases and the J gene end by 0 bases; junction bases not matched to a gene: 2. The CDR3 runs to 14 residues. CDR1 MNHNS and CDR2 SASEGT come from the germline V gene. The CDR3, as DNA: TGTGCCAGCAGGACTAGCGGGCTCTCCTACGAGCAGTACTTC. As protein: CASRTSGLSYEQYF.

The chain has TRBV7-2 and TRBJ2-1; 14 nucleotides line up with TRBD2. Germline V gene data show CDR1 as SGHTA and CDR2 as FQGNSA. V was clipped by 2 bases and J by 7 bases; unmatched bases: 4. The CDR3 contains 16 residues. CDR3 in amino acids: CASSLSGLAGGNEQFF. CDR3 sequence (DNA): TGTGCCAGCAGCTTAAGCGGACTAGCGGGAGGAAATGAGCAGTTCTTC. The full variable domain, with the rest looked up from reference TRBV7-2 and TRBJ2-1, is GAGVSQSPSNKVTEKGKDVELRCDPISGHTALYWYRQSLGQGLEFLIYFQGNSAPDKSGLPSDRFSAERTGGSVSTLTIQRTQQEDSAVYLCASSLSGLAGGNEQFFGPGTRLTVL.

The chain carries TRBV7-2 and TRBJ2-3; unclear D gene. V was clipped by 4 bases and J by 5 bases, with 7 bases between them. Germline lookup yields CDR1 SGHTA and CDR2 FQGNSA. This CDR3 has 12 amino acids. DNA for the CDR3: TGTGCCAGCAGCTCCTTGGGAGATACGCAGTATTTT. Translation gives CASSSLGDTQYF.

The chain carries TRBV5-6 and TRBJ1-2; D remains ambiguous. This CDR3 is built from 12 residues. Trimming pared 6 bases from V and 4 bases from J, leaving 10 bases between. Germline V gene data show CDR1 as SGHDT and CDR2 as YYEEEE. The CDR3 loop is CASTRRPYGYTF. The CDR3 DNA follows: TGTGCCAGCACCAGACGTCCCTATGGCTACACCTTC.

This clone appeared once. The chain combines TRBV14 with TRBJ1-4; 7 bases agree with TRBD1. CDR1 is SGHDN and CDR2 is FVKESK in the germline V gene. V shed 5 bases, J shed 3 bases, and the junction held 9 bases outside the gene matches. The CDR3 totals 16 residues. For the CDR3, the DNA is TGTGCCAGCAGCTACAGGGGAAGAGGCGCTAATGAAAAACTGTTTTTT. This encodes CASSYRGRGANEKLFF.

The chain has TRBV19 and TRBJ2-7; 7 bases map to TRBD2. This CDR3 has 13 amino acids. CDR1 and CDR2 (germline): LNHDA, SQIVND (reference sequence). With V trimmed by 6 bases and J by 5 bases, 7 bases remained unmatched. The chain's CDR3 is CASRMGRANEQYF. CDR3 in DNA: TGTGCCAGTAGAATGGGGAGGGCCAACGAGCAGTACTTC.